Listed here are 23 T cell receptor beta chains from one sample, sequenced in a study of T-cell memory formation after mild COVID-19. TCRdb itself ran the 5' RACE reads through MiXCR, one entry per CDR3 protein. In the table there are 400,000 to 450,000 distinct CDR3 sequences, 15% to 20% of which are singletons. Source material: PBMCs or a T cell subset sorted from them (not recorded which). The origin of the receptors is a man in his late teens or twenties who had mild COVID-19 (a few samples of this study predate the infection). Cell type and time point are not known.

The rearrangement links TRBV5-1 to TRBJ2-3, with 12 bases fitting TRBD2. Trimming at V came to 4 bases and at J to 7 bases, leaving 7 bases not matched to a gene. Germline-derived CDR1 and CDR2 are SGHRS and YFSETQ. The CDR3 runs 15 residues. The CDR3 sequence: CASSLTSGGSYTQYF. Here the CDR3 DNA reads TGCGCCAGCAGCCTAACTAGCGGGGGGTCCTATACGCAGTATTTT.

A note on this clonotype: Germline and junction disagree at one end, which may indicate a read error. DNA for the CDR3: TGTGCCAGCAGCCCCCTTGGGGTTAGCACAGATGCGCAGTATTTT. Its translation is CASSPLGVSTDAQYF. The chain carries TRBV7-6 and TRBJ2-3, with unresolved D. The CDR3 loop spans 15 amino acids. CDR1 SGHVS and CDR2 FNYEAQ come from the germline V gene.

J is TRBJ2-1 and V is TRBV7-2; TRBD1 might be the D (6 bases). This CDR3 is built from 17 residues. The germline CDR1 and CDR2 sequences are SGHTA and FQGNSA. The V gene lost 5 bases and the J gene lost 0 bases, with 17 bases spanning the gap. DNA of the CDR3: TGTGCCAGCAGCCTGATGGGGGCCCGCAGCTCCTACAATGAGCAGTTCTTC. Amino acids: CASSLMGARSSYNEQFF.

V is TRBV12-5 and J is TRBJ1-1; D is unclear. V lost 4 bases to trimming and J lost 4 bases, with 13 bases between them. The CDR3 runs 14 residues. The V gene's germline CDR1 is LGHNT and CDR2 FRNRAP. Here the CDR3 DNA reads TGTGCTAGTGGTTCACTGCGGGCGTTCACTGAAGCTTTCTTT. Amino acids: CASGSLRAFTEAFF.

This clonotype was found many times. This chain joins TRBV5-1 and TRBJ2-2; D perhaps matches TRBD2 (7 bases). The length of the CDR3 is 16 residues. V dropped 7 bases and J dropped 6 bases, with 22 bases sitting between them. The germline V gene encodes CDR1 SGHRS and CDR2 YFSETQ. CDR3 residues: CASLPGGGPVPGELFF. CDR3 coding DNA: TGCGCCAGCCTACCGGGGGGCGGACCGGTCCCCGGGGAGCTGTTTTTT.

At least ten counts were recorded for this clonotype. V gene TRBV5-1 combines with J gene TRBJ2-2; D possibly corresponds to TRBD2 (5 bases). V shed 0 bases and J shed 6 bases, with 21 bases lying between them. The CDR3 has 18 residues. Germline V lookup: CDR1 SGHRS, CDR2 YFSETQ. The CDR3 sequence is CASSLDGGPVAWAGELFF. The CDR3 nucleotides read TGCGCCAGCAGCTTGGATGGAGGTCCGGTCGCGTGGGCCGGGGAGCTGTTTTTT.

The chain has TRBV19 and TRBJ1-1; 9 nucleotides align to TRBD1. Looked up from germline, CDR1 is LNHDA and CDR2 is SQIVND (reference sequence). V lost 8 bases and J lost 0; bases outside the gene matches: 13. This CDR3 comprises 17 residues. The CDR3 reads CASSATGGFYLNTEAFF. CDR3 bases: TGTGCCAGTTCAGCGACAGGGGGTTTCTACTTGAACACTGAAGCTTTCTTT.

V and J are TRBV6-1 and TRBJ2-2; tentatively, D is TRBD1 (6 bases). The V end lost 7 bases, the J end lost 4 bases, and 10 bases lay between the germline ends. Germline values: CDR1 MNHNS, CDR2 SASEGT. The CDR3 spans 13 residues. Here the CDR3 reads CASIETGTGELFF. CDR3 coding DNA: TGTGCCAGCATTGAGACAGGCACCGGGGAGCTGTTTTTT.

The chain couples TRBV4-3 to TRBJ2-3, with D unclear. Trimming cost V 0 bases and J 2 bases, with 18 bases left between them. Germline values: CDR1 LGHNA, CDR2 YSLEER. The CDR3 totals 18 residues. The CDR3 sequence is CASSQDPRSGSSTDTQYF. Written as DNA, the CDR3 is TGCGCCAGCAGCCAAGATCCCCGGTCAGGCAGCTCCACAGATACGCAGTATTTT.

This clonotype was seen only a few times. An end of the junction differs from the germline gene, which may be a read error. This sequence joins TRBV7-2 and TRBJ1-2; perhaps TRBD1 as D (5 bases). Germline CDR1 SGHTA, CDR2 FQGNSA. The CDR3 length is 13 residues. DNA of the CDR3: TGTGCCAGCAGCCGGATGGTTTTGGGGGAAAGCCCATTC. Protein product: CASSRMVLGESPF.

This clonotype turned up a few times. The chain recombines TRBV28 with TRBJ2-3, with 9 positions matching TRBD1. From germline, CDR1 is MDHEN and CDR2 SYDVKM. After removal of 5 bases from V and 5 bases from J, the junction contained 11 bases not matched to a gene. This CDR3 comprises 16 residues. The CDR3 region is CASSTGGTGFRDTQYF. CDR3 coding DNA: TGTGCCAGCAGTACCGGCGGGACAGGGTTTCGAGATACGCAGTATTTT.

The chain carries TRBV5-6 and TRBJ1-1; 8 positions agree with TRBD1. V trimming: 3 bases; J trimming: 11 bases; junction bases outside the gene matches: 6. Germline-derived CDR1 and CDR2 are SGHDT and YYEEEE. CDR3 length equals 12 residues. The CDR3 DNA is TGTGCCAGCAGCTATGGACAGGGAATTGCTTTCTTT. This gives the protein CASSYGQGIAFF. The full variable domain, its missing parts supplied by reference TRBV5-6 and TRBJ1-1, is DAGVTQSPTHLIKTRGQQVTLRCSPKSGHDTVSWYQQALGQGPQFIFQYYEEEERQRGNFPDRFSGHQFPNYSSELNVNALLLGDSALYLCASSYGQGIAFFGQGTRLTVV.

The chain employs TRBV10-3 and TRBJ1-2; D is possibly TRBD1 (5 bases). Trimming left V 10 bases short and J 7 bases short, with 16 bases between. The CDR3 loop spans 12 amino acids. Germline V CDR1 and CDR2: ENHRY, SYGVKD. DNA for the CDR3: TGTGCCACCACGGGGGGGATCCCTGGCTACACCTTC. It translates to CATTGGIPGYTF.

The chain is built from TRBV5-6 and TRBJ1-5; 8 nucleotides line up with TRBD1. Losses at the gene ends were 2 bases for V and 5 bases for J; bases not matched to a gene: 3. Germline CDR1 and CDR2: SGHDT and YYEEEE. This CDR3 contains 14 residues. The CDR3 nucleotides read TGTGCCAGCAGCTTTGGGACAGGCGATCAGCCCCAGCATTTT. It is translated as CASSFGTGDQPQHF.

There are a few counts of this clonotype. The gene calls are TRBV6-6 and TRBJ1-5; TRBD1 might be the D (5 bases). The CDR3 totals 19 residues. Per the germline V gene, CDR1 is MNHNY and CDR2 is SVGAGI (reference sequence). Trimming took 0 bases from V and 3 from J, leaving 21 bases between them. The CDR3 DNA reads as TGTGCCAGCAGTTACTCGAGCAGGGTGGGATTTGATTTCAATCAGCCCCAGCATTTT. Protein: CASSYSSRVGFDFNQPQHF.

The chain joins TRBV4-1 to TRBJ1-2, with TRBD1 matching 10 bases. From germline, CDR1 is MGHRA and CDR2 YSYEKL. The V gene end was trimmed by 3 bases and the J gene end by 8 bases; junction bases not matched to a gene: 12. This CDR3 has 16 amino acids. CDR3 DNA sequence: TGCGCCAGCAGCCACCCCCGTGGGGGACAGGGGCCCGGCTACACCTTC. This gives the protein CASSHPRGGQGPGYTF.

The chain carries TRBV6-2 or TRBV6-3 and TRBJ2-3; D gene uncertain. The germline V and J ends were trimmed by 3 bases and 2 bases, with 12 bases remaining between them. The germline V gene encodes CDR1 MNHEY and CDR2 SVGEGT. CDR3 length: 15 amino acids. The CDR3 DNA is TGTGCCAGCAGTTATGTCAGCCTTTTCACAGATACGCAGTATTTT. As protein: CASSYVSLFTDTQYF.

The V and J genes are TRBV13 and TRBJ2-3; no clear D. This CDR3 region has 16 residues. With 3 bases removed from V and 4 bases from J, the gap between germline ends came to 17 bases. Per the germline V gene, CDR1 is PRHDT and CDR2 is FYEKMQ (reference sequence). The CDR3 is CASSFFASGAADTQYF. The CDR3 nucleotides are TGTGCCAGCAGCTTCTTTGCTAGTGGAGCAGCAGATACGCAGTATTTT.

This clonotype was picked up a small number of times. The J gene is TRBJ1-2, the V gene TRBV6-5, with D possibly matching TRBD1 (5 bases). This CDR3 has 14 amino acids. The V and J ends lost 0 bases and 0 bases respectively, with 5 bases between them. CDR1 is MNHEY and CDR2 is SVGAGI in the germline V gene. Written as DNA, the CDR3 is TGTGCCAGCAGTTACTCGACAGCTAACTATGGCTACACCTTC. Translation gives CASSYSTANYGYTF.

This clonotype was counted at least ten times. This chain connects TRBV7-2 to TRBJ2-3, with D perhaps matching TRBD1 (6 bases). Trimming shortened V by 8 bases and J by 5 bases, and 14 bases separated the two germline ends. The CDR3 has 13 residues. In germline, CDR1 is SGHTA, CDR2 FQGNSA. The CDR3, as DNA: TGTGCCAGCTGTCAGGGGCCTATAGATACGCAGTATTTT. Translating gives CASCQGPIDTQYF. Drawing the rest from reference TRBV7-2 and TRBJ2-3, the complete variable domain is GAGVSQSPSNKVTEKGKDVELRCDPISGHTALYWYRQSLGQGLEFLIYFQGNSAPDKSGLPSDRFSAERTGGSVSTLTIQRTQQEDSAVYLCASCQGPIDTQYFGPGTRLTVL.

The J gene is TRBJ2-2, the V gene TRBV5-1; maybe TRBD1 (5 bases). V was shortened by 4 bases and J by 4 bases, with 11 bases between the two germline ends. Germline V gives CDR1 SGHRS, CDR2 YFSETQ. The CDR3 is 14 residues long. The CDR3 loop is CASSRAGFTGELFF. As DNA, the CDR3 is TGCGCCAGCAGCCGGGCAGGGTTCACCGGGGAGCTGTTTTTT.

This clonotype was observed a few times. This chain links TRBV20-1 with TRBJ2-3, with 8 bases lining up with TRBD1. CDR1 DFQATT and CDR2 SNEGSKA come from the germline V gene (reference sequence). The trim removed 6 bases at V and 0 bases at J, leaving 8 bases unmatched. The CDR3 runs to 15 residues. DNA of the CDR3: TGCAGTGCACCCGACAGGGGCGGTAGCACAGATACGCAGTATTTT. It codes for CSAPDRGGSTDTQYF.

The sample holds a few counts of this clonotype. This chain joins TRBV20-1 and TRBJ2-3; D call uncertain. CDR1 DFQATT and CDR2 SNEGSKA come from the germline V gene (reference sequence). The CDR3 covers 11 residues. V was clipped by 4 bases and J by 6 bases, with 8 bases between them. CDR3 in DNA: TGCAGTGCTACACTCCGGGATACGCAGTATTTT. This translates into CSATLRDTQYF.